This TCR beta chain was captured in a study of sequential checkpoint blockade in melanoma. Documented treatment: randomized to nivolumab then ipilimumab (arm A) or the reverse (arm B). DNA-damaging chemotherapy had not been given to any patient beforehand. Study-wide findings and caveats: Mutational load did not correlate with tumor T-cell fraction or clonality.

The assay was immunoSEQ multiplex PCR, and TCRdb's table has in-frame clones only and misses some. In the table there are a few thousand clones, 30% to 40% of which are singletons. As concerns this clone: As yet, its antigen is unknown.

This CDR3 comprises 15 residues. Germline values: CDR1 SGDLS, CDR2 YYNGEE. Trimming removed 0 bases at V and 7 bases at J, with 14 bases between. Source: tumor tissue (inferred from file names), taken from a patient given nivolumab and ipilimumab in sequence. The gene calls are TRBV9 and TRBJ2-1; D might be TRBD2 (6 bases). This TCR derives from a human donor with melanoma. The CDR3 nucleotides are TGTGCCAGCAGCGTAGGTGGAGGGGCTAGGAATGAGCAGTTCTTC. Protein: CASSVGGGARNEQFF.